This T cell receptor (beta chain) stems from a study of blood T cell repertoires in COVID-19 (dated by TCRdb to 2019 to 2021). At the level of the whole study: Collaborator samples came from the United States, Italy and Spain and covered acute and convalescent phases of COVID-19. The prospective study material was composed of cDNA or gDNA derived from T cells, B-cell-depleted T cells, or PBMCs. Deeply sampled blood TCRbeta repertoires from subjects exposed to, actively infected with, or recovered from COVID-19 were included in the dataset. A freely available public database, intended as a resource for researchers studying the immune response to SARS-CoV-2, is where the repertoires were released. Samples were obtained from the ongoing ImmuneRACE study (first 160 participants) and from 1,254 subjects provided by 6 global collaborators. Nearly every sample came with metadata listing a de-identified subject ID, COVID-19 status, age in years and sex. HLA class I and class II types, where available, came from metadata supplied by the sample provider rather than from assay-based typing. What the research found in general, with its limitations: The quantity of clinical and demographic metadata differed by source and by participant and was supplied without curation.

The immunoSEQ Assay, a bias-controlled multiplex PCR, was used to amplify TCRbeta CDR3 regions from genomic DNA. As for the authors' bioinformatics: The number of nucleated cells in each sample was estimated from the amplification of reference gene primers within the assay. To quantify the absolute abundance of each unique TCRbeta CDR3 rearrangement, sequence reads were collapsed and filtered. For each sample, productive Simpson clonality was calculated as the square root of Simpson's diversity index over productive rearrangements. As stored in TCRdb, this immuneACCESS dataset retains in-frame rearrangements with V and J assigned. A fraction of the clones does not appear; measured against another copy, unresolved V genes explain less than half of the discrepancy, and the remainder lacks a known reason. D and trimming come from the DNA, and the V and J calls and clone size come from that table. The sample records more than 150,000 clones, 70% to 90% of which are singletons. The leading ten clones occupy about 3% of the sample.

Points on this clone: Its target antigen remains unknown. The record has no base qualities; no much larger clone is one base away.

V loses 0 bases at its end and J loses 9 bases; junction bases beyond the gene matches: 11. The CDR3, from cysteine to phenylalanine, totals 16 residues. Kept here is only the CDR3 DNA, which spans 48 bases and is read in frame from base 1. Looking up the germline V gene yields CDR1 LGHNT and CDR2 FRNRAP. Each collaborating institution followed its own protocols to collect whole blood in K2EDTA tubes. For TCRbeta analysis, collaborators shipped samples in one of three forms: frozen whole blood, isolated PBMCs, or DNA extracted from either of those sample types. This receptor chain uses TRBV12-5 and TRBJ2-1, with TRBD2 matching 7 junction bases. The source material was peripheral blood. The receptor was isolated from a man in his forties with active or convalescent COVID-19. The CDR3 in this case is CASGLVWTRSESEQFF. The nucleotide sequence reads TGTGCTAGTGGTTTGGTCTGGACTAGGTCGGAGAGTGAGCAGTTCTTC.